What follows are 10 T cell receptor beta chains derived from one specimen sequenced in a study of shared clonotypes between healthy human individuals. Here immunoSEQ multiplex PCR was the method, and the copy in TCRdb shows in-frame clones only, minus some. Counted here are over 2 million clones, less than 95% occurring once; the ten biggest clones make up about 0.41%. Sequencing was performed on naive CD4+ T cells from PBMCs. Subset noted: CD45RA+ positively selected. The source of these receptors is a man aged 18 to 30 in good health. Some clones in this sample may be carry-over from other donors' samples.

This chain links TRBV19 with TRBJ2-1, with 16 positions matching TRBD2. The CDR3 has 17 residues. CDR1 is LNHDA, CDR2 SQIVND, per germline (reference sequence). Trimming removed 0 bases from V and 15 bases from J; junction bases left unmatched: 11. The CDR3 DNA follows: TGTGCCAGTAGTATAGAATCGGGGACTAGCGGGAGGGCAAAACTGTTCTTC. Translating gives CASSIESGTSGRAKLFF.

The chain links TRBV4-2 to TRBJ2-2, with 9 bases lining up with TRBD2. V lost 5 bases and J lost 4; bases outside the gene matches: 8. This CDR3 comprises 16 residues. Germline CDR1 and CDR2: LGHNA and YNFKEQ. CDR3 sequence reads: CASSSRGLAVTGELFF. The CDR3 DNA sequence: TGTGCCAGCAGCTCTCGGGGACTAGCAGTCACCGGGGAGCTGTTTTTT.

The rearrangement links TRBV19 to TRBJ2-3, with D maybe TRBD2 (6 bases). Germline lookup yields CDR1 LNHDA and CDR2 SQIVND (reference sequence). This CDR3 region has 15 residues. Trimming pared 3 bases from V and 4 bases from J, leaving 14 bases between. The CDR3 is CASSIARTGADTQYF. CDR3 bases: TGTGCCAGTAGTATTGCTAGAACGGGGGCAGATACGCAGTATTTT. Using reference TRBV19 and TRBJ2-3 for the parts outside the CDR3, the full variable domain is DGGITQSPKYLFRKEGQNVTLSCEQNLNHDAMYWYRQDPGQGLRLIYYSQIVNDFQKGDIAEGYSVSREKKESFPLTVTSAQKNPTAFYLCASSIARTGADTQYFGPGTRLTVL.

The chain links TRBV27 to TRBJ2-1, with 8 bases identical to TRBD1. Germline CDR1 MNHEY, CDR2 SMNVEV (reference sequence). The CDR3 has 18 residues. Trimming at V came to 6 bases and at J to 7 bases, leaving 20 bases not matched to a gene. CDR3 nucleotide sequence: TGTGCCAGCAGCCCCCAGGACCCCCGGACAGGGAGTGAGAATGAGCAGTTCTTC. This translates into CASSPQDPRTGSENEQFF.

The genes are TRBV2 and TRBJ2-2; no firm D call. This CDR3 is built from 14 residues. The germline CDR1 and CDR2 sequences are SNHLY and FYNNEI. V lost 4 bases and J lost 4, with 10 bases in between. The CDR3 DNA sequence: TGTGCCAGCAGTGGGACGGGTACCACCGGGGAGCTGTTTTTT. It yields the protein CASSGTGTTGELFF.

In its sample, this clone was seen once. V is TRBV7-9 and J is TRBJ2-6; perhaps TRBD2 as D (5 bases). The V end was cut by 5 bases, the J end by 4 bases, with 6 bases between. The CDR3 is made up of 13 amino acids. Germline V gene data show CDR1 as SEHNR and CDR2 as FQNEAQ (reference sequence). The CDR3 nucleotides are TGTGCCAGCAGCCGAGGGGGGGCCAACGTCCTGACTTTC. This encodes CASSRGGANVLTF.

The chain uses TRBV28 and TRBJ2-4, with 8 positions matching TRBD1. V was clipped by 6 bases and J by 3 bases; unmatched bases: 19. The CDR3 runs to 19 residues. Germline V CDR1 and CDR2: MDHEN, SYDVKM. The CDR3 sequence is CASSPARTGNGVGKNIQYF. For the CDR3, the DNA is TGTGCCAGCAGCCCAGCTCGGACAGGGAATGGCGTTGGCAAAAACATTCAGTACTTC.

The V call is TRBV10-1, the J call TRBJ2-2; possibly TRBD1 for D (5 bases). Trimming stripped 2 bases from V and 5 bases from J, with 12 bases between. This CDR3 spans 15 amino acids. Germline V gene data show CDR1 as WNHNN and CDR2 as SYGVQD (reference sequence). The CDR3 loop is CASSEQTVGTGELFF. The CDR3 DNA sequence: TGCGCCAGCAGTGAGCAGACAGTAGGAACCGGGGAGCTGTTTTTT.

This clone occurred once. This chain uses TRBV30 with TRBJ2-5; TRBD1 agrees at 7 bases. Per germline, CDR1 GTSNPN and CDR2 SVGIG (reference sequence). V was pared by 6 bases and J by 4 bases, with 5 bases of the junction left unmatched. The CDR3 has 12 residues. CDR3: CACRQGGETQYF. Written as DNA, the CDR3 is TGTGCCTGTAGACAGGGTGGAGAGACCCAGTACTTC.

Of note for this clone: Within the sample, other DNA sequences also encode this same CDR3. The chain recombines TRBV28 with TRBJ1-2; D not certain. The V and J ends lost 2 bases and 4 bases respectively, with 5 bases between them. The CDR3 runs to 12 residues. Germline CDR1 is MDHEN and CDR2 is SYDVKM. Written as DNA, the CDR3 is TGTGCCAGCAGTTTAGGTTTCTATGGCTACACCTTC. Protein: CASSLGFYGYTF.